This T cell receptor (beta chain) was captured in a study of cytomegalovirus exposure and HLA in healthy donors. Whole-study context: From some 180 million T cells, an earlier analysis saw approximately 120 million unique TCR beta sequences.

Germline V gives CDR1 SGDLS, CDR2 YYNGEE. Trimming removed 3 bases from V and 0 bases from J; junction bases left unmatched: 5. The CDR3 is 16 amino acids. As regards this clone: The antigen is undetermined.

Study conclusions and caveats: Several top significant clusters appeared, in a later analysis, to be linked to common viral pathogens. Among TCR beta chains, those listed as cytomegalovirus-associated numbered approximately 150. Some V segments, including TRBV6-2 and TRBV6-3, were excluded as indistinguishable.

The PCR made use of 60 Vbeta and 13 Jbeta primers. Assay: immunoSEQ multiplex PCR; the TCRdb copy retains only in-frame clones and omits some. This table holds over 100,000 clones, roughly 83% found once. The chain joins TRBV9 to TRBJ2-5, with 10 bases identical to TRBD2. The sequencing input was PBMCs. The receptor's source is a woman in her late teens or twenties in good health and CMV-seropositive. CDR3 region: CASSAGLARNQETQYF. CDR3 in DNA: TGTGCCAGCAGCGCGGGACTAGCGAGAAACCAAGAGACCCAGTACTTC. The entire variable domain, with the rest obtained from reference TRBV9 and TRBJ2-5, is as follows: DSGVTQTPKHLITATGQRVTLRCSPRSGDLSVYWYQQSLDQGLQFLIQYYNGEERAKGNILERFSAQQFPDLHSELNLSSLELGDSALYFCASSAGLARNQETQYFGPGTRLLVL.